Below, 20 T cell receptor beta chains from the same sample are listed, as sequenced in a study of response to subunit inactivated influenza vaccine listed by TCRdb under 2018. The receptor library was made with RT-PCR. Sequencing was carried out with an Illumina HiSeq 2500. TCRdb reworked the public reads: Q25 trimming with fastp, MiXCR clone assembly, productive beta chains retained. Rows are combined by CDR3 protein, so each entry shows the most common genes and DNA. In all, the sample holds hundreds of thousands of distinct CDR3 sequences, and 14% of those were seen once. The ten most abundant clones make up 6% to 9.5% of the sample. The sequenced sample was PBMCs from blood, obtained 14 to 15 days before vaccination. The origin of the receptors is a man between 50 and 59 years old who received an inactivated influenza vaccine. Donor details come from another sample of the same person, matched by shared clones.

CDR3 in DNA: TGTGGGGGACTTGGCGGGGAGACCCAGTACTTC. Protein sequence: CGGLGGETQYF. The V gene is TRBV7-9, the J gene TRBJ2-5; D possibly corresponds to TRBD2 (6 bases). From germline, CDR1 is SEHNR and CDR2 FQNEAQ (reference sequence). The length of the CDR3 is 11 residues. The full variable domain, with the rest looked up from reference TRBV7-9 and TRBJ2-5, is DTGVSQNPRHKITKRGQNVTFRCDPISEHNRLYWYRQTLGQGPEFLTYFQNEAQLEKSRLLSDRFSAERPKGSFSTLEIQRTEQGDSAMYLCGGLGGETQYFGPGTRLLVL.

The chain employs TRBV20-1 and TRBJ2-7, with 7 nucleotides matching TRBD2. The ends lost 1 base at V and 6 bases at J; junction bases unmatched: 15. The CDR3 has 16 residues. In germline, CDR1 is DFQATT, CDR2 SNEGSKA (reference sequence). The CDR3: CSARGRPGLFRGEQYF. The CDR3 region has the DNA TGCAGTGCTAGAGGACGCCCGGGACTATTCCGGGGCGAGCAGTACTTC.

This clonotype has more than one count but fewer than ten. The gene calls are TRBV5-5 and TRBJ2-5; 10 bases line up with TRBD2. The length of the CDR3 is 16 residues. CDR1 is SGHKS, CDR2 YYEKEE, per germline (reference sequence). J was trimmed by 4 bases and V by 0 bases; bases with no gene match: 6. The CDR3 reads CASSLVASGGRETQYF. The DNA of the CDR3 is TGTGCCAGCAGCTTGGTAGCTAGCGGGGGAAGAGAGACCCAGTACTTC.

This clonotype turned up a few times. The chain carries TRBV28 and TRBJ1-5; the match to TRBD1 covers 7 bases. The CDR3 runs to 17 residues. CDR1 and CDR2 from the germline V gene are MDHEN and SYDVKM. With 6 bases clipped from V and 0 bases from J, the junction kept 11 bases outside the gene matches. The CDR3 DNA reads TGTGCCAGCAGCATCATCAGGGGGGGAGATAGCAATCAGCCCCAGCATTTT. Residues: CASSIIRGGDSNQPQHF.

Notes on this clonotype: A much larger clone differs from this one at a single base, so this may be a read error. This chain joins TRBV6-4 and TRBJ2-1; no definite D call. Germline CDR1 reads MRHNA; CDR2 reads SNTAGT. V lost 4 bases and J lost 2, with 6 bases in between. The CDR3 is 13 residues long. As DNA, the CDR3 is TGTGCCAGCAGTGCCTGGGCCTACAATGAGCAGTTCTTC. Protein product: CASSAWAYNEQFF.

This clonotype has only a few counts. The rearrangement uses TRBV4-1 and TRBJ2-7, with TRBD1 identical over 9 bases. Germline values: CDR1 MGHRA, CDR2 YSYEKL. The CDR3 extends over 14 amino acids. V was clipped by 0 bases and J by 3 bases; unmatched bases: 0. In nucleotides, the CDR3 is TGCGCCAGCAGCCAAGAGACAGGGGGCTACGAGCAGTACTTC. Encoded protein: CASSQETGGYEQYF.

In its sample, this clonotype was seen a few times. The V gene is TRBV27, the J gene TRBJ1-2; the D is unclear. From germline, CDR1 is MNHEY and CDR2 SMNVEV (reference sequence). Trimming shortened V by 2 bases and J by 8 bases, and 12 bases separated the two germline ends. There are 13 residues in the CDR3. In nucleotides, the CDR3 is TGTGCCAGCAGTTTAGAGGGTTCGAAAGGCTACACCTTC. This codes for CASSLEGSKGYTF.

This clonotype was observed a few times. This chain joins TRBV20-1 and TRBJ2-7; 9 bases map to TRBD2. The germline V gene has CDR1 DFQATT and CDR2 SNEGSKA (reference sequence). Trimming removed 5 bases from V and 6 bases from J; junction bases left unmatched: 5. The CDR3 sequence is 12 residues long. CDR3 region: CSAGAGGFEQYF. The DNA for the CDR3 is TGCAGTGCTGGAGCGGGGGGCTTCGAGCAGTACTTC.

This clonotype has only a few counts. The rearrangement uses TRBV14 and TRBJ2-1; no clear D gene. CDR3 length: 10 amino acids. Germline CDR1 SGHDN, CDR2 FVKESK. Trimming pared 6 bases from V and 8 bases from J, leaving 5 bases between. This CDR3 reads CASRIDEQFF. CDR3 DNA: TGTGCCAGCAGGATCGATGAGCAGTTCTTC.

This clonotype was seen a handful of times. The chain is built from TRBV28 and TRBJ2-3, with 9 bases that match TRBD1. The CDR3 is made up of 14 amino acids. With 3 bases clipped from V and 7 bases from J, the junction kept 5 bases outside the gene matches. Germline CDR1 and CDR2: MDHEN and SYDVKM. The CDR3 loop reads CASSFEDRGHTQYF. In DNA form, the CDR3 reads TGTGCCAGCAGTTTTGAGGACAGGGGCCATACGCAGTATTTT.

In its sample, this clonotype was seen a few times. The V call is TRBV5-1, the J call TRBJ2-7, with 10 bases identical to TRBD2. V dropped 0 bases and J dropped 4; count of bases not matched to a gene: 13. The CDR3 spans 18 residues. From germline, CDR1 is SGHRS and CDR2 YFSETQ. CDR3 sequence reads: CASSLAGSSGGLSYEQYF. Written as DNA, the CDR3 is TGCGCCAGCAGCTTGGCCGGGTCTAGCGGGGGATTAAGTTACGAGCAGTACTTC.

The chain has TRBV5-6 and TRBJ2-3; tentative D call: TRBD2 (6 bases). V was trimmed by 0 bases and J by 0 bases, leaving 11 bases between them. This CDR3 is 16 amino acids long. Germline CDR1 reads SGHDT; CDR2 reads YYEEEE. CDR3 nucleotide sequence: TGTGCCAGCAGCTTGGAGGCGGGGCCTAGCACAGATACGCAGTATTTT. It codes for CASSLEAGPSTDTQYF. The entire variable domain, with the rest obtained from reference TRBV5-6 and TRBJ2-3, is as follows: DAGVTQSPTHLIKTRGQQVTLRCSPKSGHDTVSWYQQALGQGPQFIFQYYEEEERQRGNFPDRFSGHQFPNYSSELNVNALLLGDSALYLCASSLEAGPSTDTQYFGPGTRLTVL.

This clonotype appeared many times. The V and J genes are TRBV5-1 and TRBJ2-2; TRBD1 matches at 7 bases. This CDR3 has 16 residues. J was trimmed by 5 bases and V by 0 bases; bases with no gene match: 7. In germline, CDR1 is SGHRS, CDR2 YFSETQ. The DNA of the CDR3 is TGCGCCAGCAGCTTGGCCGAGACAGGGAAGACCGGGGAGCTGTTTTTT. Protein product: CASSLAETGKTGELFF.

This clonotype was seen a few times. The V call is TRBV29-1, the J call TRBJ1-1; 7 bases map to TRBD1. CDR3 size: 12 residues. The germline CDR1 and CDR2 sequences are SQVTM and ANQGSEA. Unmatched junction bases numbered 2, after V lost 7 bases and J lost 0 bases. The CDR3 loop is CSGDSLNTEAFF. DNA of the CDR3: TGCAGCGGGGACAGCTTGAACACTGAAGCTTTCTTT.

The CDR3 DNA is TGCGCCAGCAGCCAAGATATTAGGGACAGGGAATCTGAAGCTTTCTTT. Encoded protein: CASSQDIRDRESEAFF. This chain links TRBV4-3 with TRBJ1-1; TRBD1 agrees at 9 bases. Losses at the gene ends were 0 bases for V and 6 bases for J; bases not matched to a gene: 8. Germline CDR1 is LGHNA and CDR2 is YSLEER. This CDR3 contains 16 residues.

This clonotype was seen more than once but under ten times. V usage is TRBV9 and J usage is TRBJ2-3; no clear D gene. The V gene lost 3 bases and the J gene lost 0 bases, with 11 bases spanning the gap. Germline values: CDR1 SGDLS, CDR2 YYNGEE. The CDR3 is 15 amino acids. CDR3 DNA sequence: TGTGCCAGCAGCGGAGAGGTTTTGAGCACAGATACGCAGTATTTT. As protein: CASSGEVLSTDTQYF.

The rearrangement uses TRBV4-3 and TRBJ2-3; D not certain. The V gene's germline CDR1 is LGHNA and CDR2 YSLEER. This CDR3 comprises 17 residues. V dropped 1 base and J dropped 4 bases, with 18 bases sitting between them. The CDR3 region has the DNA TGCGCCAGCAGCCAAGGGGTTGGCTCCAGCGCCTCAGATACGCAGTATTTT. Its translation is CASSQGVGSSASDTQYF.

The chain is built from TRBV7-9 and TRBJ2-1, with D maybe TRBD2 (7 bases). The CDR3 has 16 residues. In germline, CDR1 is SEHNR, CDR2 FQNEAQ (reference sequence). V gave up 2 bases and J gave up 5 bases, with 16 bases separating them. CDR3 nucleotides: TGTGCCAGCAGCTTATACGGGGGGACACCGAACAATGAGCAGTTCTTC. Translating gives CASSLYGGTPNNEQFF.

In DNA form, the CDR3 reads TGTGCCAGCAGCACCGGGACTGTTACTGGGCAGTACTTC. It is translated as CASSTGTVTGQYF. The V gene is TRBV5-6, the J gene TRBJ2-7, with D maybe TRBD2 (6 bases). This CDR3 has 13 amino acids. The germline V gene has CDR1 SGHDT and CDR2 YYEEEE. V was trimmed by 4 bases and J by 9 bases, leaving 17 bases between them. Filled out from reference TRBV5-6 and TRBJ2-7, the complete variable domain reads DAGVTQSPTHLIKTRGQQVTLRCSPKSGHDTVSWYQQALGQGPQFIFQYYEEEERQRGNFPDRFSGHQFPNYSSELNVNALLLGDSALYLCASSTGTVTGQYFGPGTRLTVT.

The rearrangement joins TRBV6-1 to TRBJ2-7, with 8 bases matching TRBD2. J lost 0 bases, V lost 6 bases, and 7 bases had no gene match. Germline assignment: CDR1 MNHNS and CDR2 SASEGT. The CDR3 length is 15 residues. The CDR3 region is CASREYGRASYEQYF. CDR3 DNA sequence: TGTGCCAGCAGGGAATACGGGAGGGCCTCCTACGAGCAGTACTTC.